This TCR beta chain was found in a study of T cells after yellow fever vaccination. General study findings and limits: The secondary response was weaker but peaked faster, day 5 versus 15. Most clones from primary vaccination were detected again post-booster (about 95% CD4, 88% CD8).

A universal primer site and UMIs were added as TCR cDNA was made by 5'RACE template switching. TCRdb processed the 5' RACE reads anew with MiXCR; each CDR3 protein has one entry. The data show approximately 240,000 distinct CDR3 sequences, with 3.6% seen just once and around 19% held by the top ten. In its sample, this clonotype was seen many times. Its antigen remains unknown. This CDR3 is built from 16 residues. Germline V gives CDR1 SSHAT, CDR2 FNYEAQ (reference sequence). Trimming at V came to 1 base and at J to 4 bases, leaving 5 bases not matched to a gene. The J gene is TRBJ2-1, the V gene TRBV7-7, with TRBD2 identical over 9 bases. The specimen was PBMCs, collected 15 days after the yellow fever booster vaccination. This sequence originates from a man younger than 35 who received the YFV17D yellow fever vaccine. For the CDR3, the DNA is TGTGCCAGCAGCTTAGGACTAGCGGATGGATACAATGAGCAGTTCTTC. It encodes CASSLGLADGYNEQFF. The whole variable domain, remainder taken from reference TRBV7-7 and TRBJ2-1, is GAGVSQSPRYKVTKRGQDVTLRCDPISSHATLYWYQQALGQGPEFLTYFNYEAQPDKSGLPSDRFSAERPEGSISTLTIQRTEQRDSAMYRCASSLGLADGYNEQFFGPGTRLTVL.